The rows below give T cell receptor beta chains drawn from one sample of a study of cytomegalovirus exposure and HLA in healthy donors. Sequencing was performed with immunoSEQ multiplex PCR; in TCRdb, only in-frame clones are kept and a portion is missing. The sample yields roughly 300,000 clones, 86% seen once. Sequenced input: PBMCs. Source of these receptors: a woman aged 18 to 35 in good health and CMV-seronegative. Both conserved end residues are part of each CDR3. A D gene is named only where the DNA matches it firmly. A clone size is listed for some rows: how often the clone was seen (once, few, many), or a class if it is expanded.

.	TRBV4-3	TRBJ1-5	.	TGCGCCAGCAGCCAAGGCAGGGGCAATCAGCCCCAGCATTTT	CASSQGRGNQPQHF
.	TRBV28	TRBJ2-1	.	TGTGCCAGCGTGGGTCGGGACTACAATGAGCAGTTCTTC	CASVGRDYNEQFF
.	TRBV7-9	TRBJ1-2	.	TGTGCCAGCAGCTTAGCGGGGGCTGGCTACACCTTC	CASSLAGAGYTF
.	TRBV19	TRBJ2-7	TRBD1	TGTGCCAGTAGTGTACAGGGGAGATTCGAGCAGTACTTC	CASSVQGRFEQYF
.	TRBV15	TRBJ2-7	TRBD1	TGTGCCACCAGCAGAGACAGGGGGTACGAGCAGTACTTC	CATSRDRGYEQYF
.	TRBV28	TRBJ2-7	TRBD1	TGTGCCAGCAGTTTATGGACAGGGGATAGCGACGAGCAGTACTTC	CASSLWTGDSDEQYF
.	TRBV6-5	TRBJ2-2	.	TGTGCCAGCAGGAATAAACAGAACACCGGGGAGCTGTTTTTT	CASRNKQNTGELFF
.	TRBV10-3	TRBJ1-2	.	TGTGCCATCAGTGACGGGGAATCCTCTAGAGGCTACACCTTC	CAISDGESSRGYTF
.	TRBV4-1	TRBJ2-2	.	TGCGCCAGCAGCCAATCTTTCGGTAGTTCCACCGGGGAGCTGTTTTTT	CASSQSFGSSTGELFF
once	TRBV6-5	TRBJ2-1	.	TGTGCCAGCAGCCCCTCAACAGGGTTCCATGAGCAGTTCTTC	CASSPSTGFHEQFF
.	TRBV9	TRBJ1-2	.	TGTGCCAGCAGCGTAGATGGCAGGCACTATGGCTACACCTTC	CASSVDGRHYGYTF
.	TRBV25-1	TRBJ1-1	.	TGTGCCAGCAGTGAACCCCATCTGCGCTCTGAAGCTTTCTTT	CASSEPHLRSEAFF
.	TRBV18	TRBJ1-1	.	TGTGCCAGCTCACCACCAACTCAGGGAGGAGGCGAAGCTTTCTTT	CASSPPTQGGGEAFF
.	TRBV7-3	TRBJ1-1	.	TGTGCCAGCAGCTTAATGGGGGCTGAAACTGAAGCTTTCTTT	CASSLMGAETEAFF
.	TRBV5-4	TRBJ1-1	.	TGTGCCAGCAACCAGGGAGGGAACACTGAAGCTTTCTTT	CASNQGGNTEAFF
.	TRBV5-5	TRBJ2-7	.	TGTGCCAGCAGCAAACAGGGCTCCTACGAGCAGTACTTC	CASSKQGSYEQYF
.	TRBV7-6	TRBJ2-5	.	TGTGCCAGCAGCTTAGGACCGGGGGAGACCCAGTACTTC	CASSLGPGETQYF
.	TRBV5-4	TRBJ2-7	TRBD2	TGTGCCAGCAGCTTGGGGGGCAGCGGGATCTCCTACGAGCAGTACTTC	CASSLGGSGISYEQYF
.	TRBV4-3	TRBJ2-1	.	TGCGCCAGCAGCCAAGGGACTCTGAATACTGAGCAGTTCTTC	CASSQGTLNTEQFF
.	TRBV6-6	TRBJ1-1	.	TGTGCCAGTGGGGCCGATGGGGCTATGGGCACTGAAGCTTTCTTT	CASGADGAMGTEAFF
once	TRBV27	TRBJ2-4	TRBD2	TGTGCCAGCAGTGGCCCGACTAGCGGGGAACCTCAGTACTTC	CASSGPTSGEPQYF
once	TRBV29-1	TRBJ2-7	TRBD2	TGCAGCGTAGTTGAGACTAGCGGGAGAGAGCAGTACTTC	CSVVETSGREQYF
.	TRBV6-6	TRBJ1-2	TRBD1	TGTGCCAGCAGCCAGTCACAGGGGAATGGCTACACCTTC	CASSQSQGNGYTF
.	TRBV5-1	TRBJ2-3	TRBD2	TGCGCCAGCAGTGCGGGAGAGCGGCACACAGATACGCAGTATTTT	CASSAGERHTDTQYF
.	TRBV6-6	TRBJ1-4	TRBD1	TGTGCCAGCAGTTACGGGTCAGGGGGAGGAGAAAAACTGTTTTTT	CASSYGSGGGEKLFF
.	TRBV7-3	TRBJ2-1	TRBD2	TGTGCCAGCAGCCCCGGGATAGCGGGAGTTTTTGAGCAGTTCTTC	CASSPGIAGVFEQFF
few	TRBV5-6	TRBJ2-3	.	TGTGCCAGCAGCTCAGAGGGTCGAGGGACAGATACGCAGTATTTT	CASSSEGRGTDTQYF
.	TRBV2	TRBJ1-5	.	TGTGCCAGCAGGGGGAAGGGGGATAATCAGCCCCAGCATTTT	CASRGKGDNQPQHF
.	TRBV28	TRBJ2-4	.	TGTGCCAGCAGTTTTTCAGGGGAAACCAAAAACATTCAGTACTTC	CASSFSGETKNIQYF
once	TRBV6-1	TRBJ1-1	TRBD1	TGTGCCACCTGGGACAGGGGGAACACTGAAGCTTTCTTT	CATWDRGNTEAFF
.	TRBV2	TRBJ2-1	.	TGTGCCAGCAGTGGTCCTAGCGAACCTTACAATGAGCAGTTCTTC	CASSGPSEPYNEQFF
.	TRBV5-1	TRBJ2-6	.	TGCGCCAGCAGCTTGGAGGGCGGGAGGGCCAACGTCCTGACTTTC	CASSLEGGRANVLTF
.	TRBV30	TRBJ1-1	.	TGTGCCTGGCGCAGACAGCTTGAGGCTGAAGCTTTCTTT	CAWRRQLEAEAFF
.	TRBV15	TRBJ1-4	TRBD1	TGTGCCACCAGCAGAGACGGACAGGGAAAAAATGAAAAACTGTTTTTT	CATSRDGQGKNEKLFF
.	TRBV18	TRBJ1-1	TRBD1	TGTGCCAGCTCACCGACAGGGGATACTGAAGCTTTCTTT	CASSPTGDTEAFF
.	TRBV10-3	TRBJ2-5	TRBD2	TGTGCCATCAGTAACACCGGGACTAGCGGTCAGGGGGTAGAGACCCAGTACTTC	CAISNTGTSGQGVETQYF
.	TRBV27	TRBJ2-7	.	TGTGCCTCCGGACTGCTCTACGAGCAGTACTTC	CASGLLYEQYF
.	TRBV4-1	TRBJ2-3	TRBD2	TGCGCCAGCAGCCAAGTCCTGAGCGGGATACCCACAGATACGCAGTATTTT	CASSQVLSGIPTDTQYF
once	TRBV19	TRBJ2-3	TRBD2	TGTGCCAGTAGCATCCAAGCTAGCGGCGGGATCAATACGCAGTATTTT	CASSIQASGGINTQYF
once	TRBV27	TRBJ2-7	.	TGTGCCAGCAGTGAAGCCCCGACAGGGAGGAGTGACGAGCAGTACTTC	CASSEAPTGRSDEQYF
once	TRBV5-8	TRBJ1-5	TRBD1	TGTGCCAGCAGCTTGGACGGACAGGGCAGCAATCAGCCCCAGCATTTT	CASSLDGQGSNQPQHF
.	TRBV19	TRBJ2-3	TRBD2	TGTGCCAGTAGAAAGCCGGGACTAGCGGGGAACACAGATACGCAGTATTTT	CASRKPGLAGNTDTQYF
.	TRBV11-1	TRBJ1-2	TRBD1	TGTGCCAGCAGCTCCCGACAGGGGCCAAAAGGCTACACCTTC	CASSSRQGPKGYTF